This T cell receptor (beta chain) originates from a study of blood T cell repertoires in COVID-19. Study details: Specimens from acute and convalescent COVID-19 originated in the United States, Italy and Spain. T cells, B-cell-depleted T cells, or PBMCs provided the cDNA or gDNA that served as material.

Libraries were prepared by immunoSEQ multiplex PCR; TCRdb keeps only in-frame clonotypes and omits some of them. This table has around 140,000 clones, roughly 81% appearing once. V dropped 4 bases and J dropped 2; count of bases not matched to a gene: 1. The CDR3 loop spans 14 amino acids. Looked up from germline, CDR1 is SGHNT and CDR2 is YENEEA. This rearrangement joins TRBV11-3 to TRBJ2-2; 7 nucleotides align to TRBD2. The receptor's source is a human donor with acute or convalescent COVID-19. The donor label of this sample is uncertain. Sequences were obtained from peripheral blood. The CDR3 reads CASSSGLNTGELFF. The DNA of the CDR3 is TGTGCCAGCAGCTCGGGACTAAACACCGGGGAGCTGTTTTTT.